The 4 T cell receptor beta chains below were found in one sample sequenced in a study of cytomegalovirus exposure and HLA in healthy donors. Some clones are missing from TCRdb's copy, which holds only in-frame ones; the method was immunoSEQ multiplex PCR. The sample holds 250,000 to 350,000 clones, more than 75% seen once. Sequencing used PBMCs. These receptors were collected from a woman aged 18-35 years in good health and CMV-seronegative.

The gene calls are TRBV11-3 and TRBJ2-1, with D possibly matching TRBD1 (5 bases). The CDR3 sequence is 16 residues long. CDR1 is SGHNT and CDR2 is YENEEA in the germline V gene. V lost 1 base and J lost 4, with 14 bases in between. The CDR3 reads CASSLGQGQGYNEQFF. CDR3 coding DNA: TGTGCCAGCAGCTTAGGGCAGGGTCAAGGGTACAATGAGCAGTTCTTC.

CDR3 sequence: CSPGGDSGYTF. The CDR3 DNA follows: TGCAGCCCGGGGGGAGATAGTGGCTACACCTTC. The genes are TRBV20-1 and TRBJ1-2, with D possibly being TRBD1 (5 bases). CDR3 length: 11 residues. Germline lookup yields CDR1 DFQATT and CDR2 SNEGSKA (reference sequence).

The chain joins TRBV7-9 to TRBJ2-7, with 12 positions matching TRBD2. The CDR3 has 17 amino acids. Germline V lookup: CDR1 SEHNR, CDR2 FQNEAQ (reference sequence). V lost 4 bases, J lost 2 bases, and 9 bases stayed unmatched. The CDR3 region is CASSSGLAGKRTYEQYF. Written as DNA, the CDR3 is TGTGCCAGCAGCTCAGGACTAGCGGGGAAAAGAACCTACGAGCAGTACTTC.

This chain links TRBV28 with TRBJ2-2; D gene unclear. CDR3 size: 13 residues. Germline assignment: CDR1 MDHEN and CDR2 SYDVKM. Trimming took off 10 bases at V and 0 bases at J, with 9 bases between the two ends. The CDR3 bases are TGTGCCATCGCAAACACGAACACCGGGGAGCTGTTTTTT. Residues: CAIANTNTGELFF.